The 32 T cell receptor beta chains below come from one sample, sequenced in a study of blood T cell repertoires in COVID-19. Only in-frame clones appear in the TCRdb table, and some are missing; sequencing was by immunoSEQ multiplex PCR. Of about 210,000 clones listed, more than 75% are singletons. The sequenced material came from peripheral blood. The source of these receptors is a woman between 40 and 55 years old with acute or convalescent COVID-19.

The chain carries TRBV24-1 and TRBJ2-5; 8 bases fit TRBD1. Germline V gene lookup returns CDR1 KGHDR and CDR2 SFDVKD. The CDR3 contains 15 residues. The V gene end was trimmed by 3 bases and the J gene end by 3 bases; junction bases not matched to a gene: 5. The CDR3 DNA sequence: TGTGCCACCAGTGATGAAGGACAGGGAGAAGAGACCCAGTACTTC. As protein: CATSDEGQGEETQYF.

The V gene is TRBV6-5, the J gene TRBJ1-1; 7 bases align to TRBD1. The CDR3 consists of 13 residues. Germline CDR1 and CDR2: MNHEY and SVGAGI. Trimming cost V 7 bases and J 7 bases; bases outside gene matches: 9. CDR3 bases: TGTGCCAGCAACTTACCGGGACAGATTGAAGCTTTCTTT. Its protein product is CASNLPGQIEAFF.

The CDR3 protein is CASSQVSAYGYTF. CDR3 nucleotide sequence: TGTGCCAGCAGCCAAGTCAGCGCGTATGGCTACACCTTC. The gene calls are TRBV14 and TRBJ1-2; no clear D gene. CDR1 and CDR2 (germline): SGHDN, FVKESK. The V end was cut by 1 base, the J end by 5 bases, with 8 bases between. This CDR3 has 13 amino acids.

The chain links TRBV2 to TRBJ1-2, with TRBD1 identical over 10 bases. CDR1 and CDR2 from the germline V gene are SNHLY and FYNNEI. Germline trimming cut 6 bases from V and 8 bases from J; bases unmatched to any gene: 12. The CDR3 is 15 amino acids. CDR3 amino acids: CASRSGTGERGGYTF. The CDR3 nucleotides are TGTGCCAGCAGGTCCGGGACAGGGGAAAGGGGGGGCTACACCTTC.

The chain recombines TRBV18 with TRBJ2-7; 7 positions match TRBD1. Germline V gene data show CDR1 as KGHSH and CDR2 as LQKENI. The length of the CDR3 is 14 residues. Trimming at V came to 0 bases and at J to 3 bases, leaving 2 bases not matched to a gene. The CDR3 loop reads CASSPPGQYYEQYF. CDR3 DNA sequence: TGTGCCAGCTCACCACCGGGACAGTACTACGAGCAGTACTTC.

The rearrangement joins TRBV27 to TRBJ2-2, with D perhaps matching TRBD1 (7 bases). V lost 9 bases and J lost 1, with 12 bases in between. Germline CDR1 reads MNHEY; CDR2 reads SMNVEV (reference sequence). The CDR3 totals 14 residues. CDR3 in DNA: TGTGCCAGTCGCAGGGGGGAGAACACCGGGGAGCTGTTTTTT. It yields the protein CASRRGENTGELFF.

The chain employs TRBV5-6 and TRBJ1-2; 7 bases agree with TRBD1. The germline V gene has CDR1 SGHDT and CDR2 YYEEEE. The length of the CDR3 is 14 residues. The junction had 12 bases not matched to a gene; V was cut back by 3 bases and J by 10 bases. The CDR3 here is CASSYRDRGRDYTF. Written as DNA, the CDR3 is TGTGCCAGCAGCTACCGGGACAGAGGACGTGACTACACCTTC. Full variable domain (outside the CDR3, taken from reference TRBV5-6 and TRBJ1-2): DAGVTQSPTHLIKTRGQQVTLRCSPKSGHDTVSWYQQALGQGPQFIFQYYEEEERQRGNFPDRFSGHQFPNYSSELNVNALLLGDSALYLCASSYRDRGRDYTFGSGTRLTVV.

V and J are TRBV10-3 and TRBJ1-5; D unresolved. Trimming left V 0 bases short and J 2 bases short, with 8 bases between. This CDR3 spans 15 amino acids. CDR1 and CDR2 from the germline V gene are ENHRY and SYGVKD. The CDR3 loop reads CAISESYQGNQPQHF. The CDR3 nucleotides are TGTGCCATCAGTGAGTCGTATCAGGGCAATCAGCCCCAGCATTTT.

V usage is TRBV12-5 and J usage is TRBJ2-7; 7 bases line up with TRBD1. Germline V gives CDR1 LGHNT, CDR2 FRNRAP. V dropped 1 base and J dropped 2; count of bases not matched to a gene: 11. The CDR3 contains 17 residues. The CDR3 coding sequence is TGTGCTAGTGGTTTGGCCCTAGCCCGGCAGGGGGCCTACGAGCAGTACTTC. Translation: CASGLALARQGAYEQYF.

This clone was observed once. The chain is built from TRBV7-8 and TRBJ2-7, with TRBD2 as a possible D gene (6 bases). The CDR3 has 14 amino acids. V lost 5 bases and J lost 7, with 18 bases in between. Germline values: CDR1 SGHVS, CDR2 FQNEAQ. The CDR3 is CASSKSRGYGEQYF. In DNA form, the CDR3 reads TGTGCCAGCAGCAAGAGTCGGGGGTATGGGGAGCAGTACTTC.

By sample fraction, this clone is medium-sized. V and J are TRBV6-5 and TRBJ2-3; no firm D call. The CDR3 is 11 amino acids. The V end was cut by 6 bases, the J end by 4 bases, with 5 bases between. Germline V gives CDR1 MNHEY, CDR2 SVGAGI. The CDR3 spells CASRAADTQYF. CDR3 coding DNA: TGTGCCAGCAGGGCGGCAGATACGCAGTATTTT.

The CDR3 protein is CASSYPLGLAGEERVTGELFF. The DNA for the CDR3 is TGTGCCAGCAGTTACCCGTTGGGACTAGCGGGAGAGGAGCGAGTCACCGGGGAGCTGTTTTTT. The chain recombines TRBV6-2 or TRBV6-3 with TRBJ2-2, with 14 bases aligning to TRBD2. Looked up from germline, CDR1 is MNHEY and CDR2 is SVGEGT. Unmatched junction bases numbered 15, after V lost 2 bases and J lost 4 bases. The length of the CDR3 is 21 residues.

The chain has TRBV19 and TRBJ1-1, with a weak D call TRBD1 (5 bases). Looked up from germline, CDR1 is LNHDA and CDR2 is SQIVND (reference sequence). V was shortened by 6 bases and J by 1 base, with 6 bases between the two germline ends. This CDR3 spans 12 amino acids. CDR3 residues: CASSTGNTEAFF. The DNA for the CDR3 is TGTGCCAGTAGCACAGGGAACACTGAAGCTTTCTTT. The full variable domain, completed using reference TRBV19 and TRBJ1-1, is DGGITQSPKYLFRKEGQNVTLSCEQNLNHDAMYWYRQDPGQGLRLIYYSQIVNDFQKGDIAEGYSVSREKKESFPLTVTSAQKNPTAFYLCASSTGNTEAFFGQGTRLTVV.

In this sample, this clone turned up once. The gene calls are TRBV5-1 and TRBJ2-7, with 11 bases that match TRBD2. This CDR3 spans 14 amino acids. CDR1 and CDR2 from the germline V gene are SGHRS and YFSETQ. With 3 bases clipped from V and 3 bases from J, the junction kept 2 bases outside the gene matches. The CDR3 sequence is CASSSTSGSYEQYF. The DNA for the CDR3 is TGCGCCAGCAGCTCCACTAGCGGGAGCTACGAGCAGTACTTC.

The rearrangement uses TRBV18 and TRBJ1-3; 7 nucleotides match TRBD1. Germline CDR1 and CDR2: KGHSH and LQKENI. The CDR3 extends over 16 amino acids. V dropped 6 bases and J dropped 4; count of bases not matched to a gene: 12. CDR3 in DNA: TGTGCCAGCTCTTCCGACAGGGCCGCCGCGGGAAACACCATATATTTT. Its protein product is CASSSDRAAAGNTIYF.

The genes are TRBV13 and TRBJ2-7; D perhaps matches TRBD1 (6 bases). V was clipped by 1 base and J by 3 bases, with 13 bases between them. The CDR3 has 15 residues. The V gene's germline CDR1 is PRHDT and CDR2 FYEKMQ (reference sequence). CDR3 region: CASSLAGAGYYEQYF. Written as DNA, the CDR3 is TGTGCCAGCAGCTTAGCAGGGGCTGGGTACTACGAGCAGTACTTC.

The V and J genes are TRBV2 and TRBJ2-3, with D perhaps TRBD1 (6 bases). This CDR3 has 15 amino acids. Germline V gene sequence: CDR1 SNHLY, CDR2 FYNNEI. Trimming removed 4 bases at V and 2 bases at J, with 13 bases between. The CDR3 loop reads CASSVPKGDTDTQYF. The CDR3 region has the DNA TGTGCCAGCAGTGTGCCTAAGGGGGACACAGATACGCAGTATTTT.

The chain employs TRBV11-2 and TRBJ2-7; 8 positions match TRBD2. The CDR3 has 15 residues. Germline CDR1 reads SGHAT; CDR2 reads FQNNGV. Losses at the gene ends were 2 bases for V and 4 bases for J; bases not matched to a gene: 7. The CDR3 spells CASSLFRGGIYEQYF. Written as DNA, the CDR3 is TGTGCCAGCAGCTTATTCCGGGGGGGCATTTACGAGCAGTACTTC.

This clone was counted between two and nine times. The V and J genes are TRBV5-1 and TRBJ1-2; 9 nucleotides line up with TRBD1. CDR1 and CDR2 from the germline V gene are SGHRS and YFSETQ. The CDR3 runs to 15 residues. Trimming cost V 4 bases and J 5 bases; bases outside gene matches: 9. CDR3 sequence reads: CASSTMIQGAYGYTF. CDR3 coding DNA: TGCGCCAGCAGCACCATGATACAGGGGGCTTATGGCTACACCTTC.

The chain is built from TRBV19 and TRBJ1-5, with 11 nucleotides matching TRBD1. This CDR3 region has 15 residues. Per the germline V gene, CDR1 is LNHDA and CDR2 is SQIVND (reference sequence). The V gene end was trimmed by 7 bases and the J gene end by 4 bases; junction bases not matched to a gene: 6. The CDR3, as DNA: TGTGCCAGTACCGAAGGGACAGGGGGTAATCAGCCCCAGCATTTT. Protein product: CASTEGTGGNQPQHF.

This chain uses TRBV11-2 with TRBJ1-6; 7 bases match TRBD1. Germline V gives CDR1 SGHAT, CDR2 FQNNGV. J lost 9 bases, V lost 6 bases, and 5 bases had no gene match. The CDR3 has 13 residues. CDR3 in DNA: TGTGCCAGCAGGTTATCAGGGGGTTCACCCCTCCACTTT. Translating gives CASRLSGGSPLHF.

J is TRBJ2-7 and V is TRBV29-1; no definite D call. Germline V gene data show CDR1 as SQVTM and CDR2 as ANQGSEA. V was shortened by 0 bases and J by 6 bases, with 12 bases between the two germline ends. This CDR3 region has 13 residues. CDR3 DNA sequence: TGCAGCGTTGAAGATACTAATCGCTCCGAGCAGTACTTC. Amino acid sequence: CSVEDTNRSEQYF.

This clone occurred a few times. The chain uses TRBV30 and TRBJ2-1, with unresolved D. V was trimmed by 2 bases and J by 7 bases, leaving 6 bases between them. From germline, CDR1 is GTSNPN and CDR2 SVGIG (reference sequence). The CDR3 runs 11 residues. DNA for the CDR3: TGTGCCTGGAGTTTTCAAAATGAGCAGTTCTTC. Its translation is CAWSFQNEQFF.

This clone was counted a few times. J is TRBJ1-4 and V is TRBV4-1; a weak D match, TRBD1 (5 bases). V dropped 0 bases and J dropped 7 bases, with 18 bases sitting between them. CDR1 is MGHRA and CDR2 is YSYEKL in the germline V gene. The CDR3 totals 17 residues. CDR3 loop: CASSQDPGPGIVEKLFF. DNA of the CDR3: TGCGCCAGCAGCCAAGATCCAGGGCCAGGGATAGTTGAAAAACTGTTTTTT.

The J gene is TRBJ2-3, the V gene TRBV12-5; TRBD1 agrees at 8 bases. The length of the CDR3 is 15 residues. CDR1 and CDR2 (germline): LGHNT, FRNRAP. Trimming took 1 base from V and 5 from J; bases not matched to a gene: 5. CDR3 residues: CASGLGQGARDTQYF. The CDR3 nucleotides read TGTGCTAGTGGTTTGGGCCAGGGGGCGAGAGATACGCAGTATTTT.

This rearrangement joins TRBV24-1 to TRBJ2-3, with D possibly matching TRBD2 (6 bases). V lost 4 bases and J lost 6, with 16 bases in between. Per germline, CDR1 KGHDR and CDR2 SFDVKD. The CDR3 contains 15 residues. This chain's CDR3 is CATSDPGEQMDTQYF. The CDR3 DNA reads TGTGCCACCAGTGACCCGGGGGAGCAGATGGATACGCAGTATTTT.

This clone was seen just once. The rearrangement uses TRBV2 and TRBJ2-7; unclear D gene. V lost 3 bases, J lost 5 bases, and 8 bases lay in between. Germline V gene sequence: CDR1 SNHLY, CDR2 FYNNEI. CDR3 length: 12 residues. CDR3 loop: CASSDTGNEQYF. CDR3 DNA: TGTGCCAGCAGTGATACCGGTAACGAGCAGTACTTC.

The J gene is TRBJ2-7, the V gene TRBV30; D might be TRBD2 (6 bases). Germline CDR1 and CDR2: GTSNPN and SVGIG (reference sequence). The CDR3 is 13 amino acids. V was shortened by 4 bases and J by 3 bases, with 13 bases between the two germline ends. CDR3 residues: CAWTGGMVYEQYF. The CDR3 nucleotides are TGTGCCTGGACCGGGGGAATGGTCTACGAGCAGTACTTC.

The rearrangement uses TRBV4-1 and TRBJ1-4; 9 bases line up with TRBD1. Trimming cost V 7 bases and J 7 bases; bases outside gene matches: 10. This CDR3 has 15 residues. CDR1 MGHRA and CDR2 YSYEKL come from the germline V gene. CDR3 in DNA: TGCGCCAGCACCGGGACAGGGAGTTTCGGTGAAAAACTGTTTTTT. Translated, it gives CASTGTGSFGEKLFF.

This chain connects TRBV6-2 or TRBV6-3 to TRBJ2-1; D gene unclear. CDR3 length equals 13 residues. CDR1 is MNHEY and CDR2 is SVGEGT in the germline V gene. Trimming shortened V by 6 bases and J by 5 bases, and 11 bases separated the two germline ends. CDR3 amino acids: CASSRSTNNEQFF. The CDR3 nucleotides read TGTGCCAGCAGCCGAAGCACCAACAATGAGCAGTTCTTC.

V and J are TRBV9 and TRBJ2-3, with no clear D. The V end lost 0 bases, the J end lost 2 bases, and 13 bases lay between the germline ends. The germline gives CDR1 SGDLS, CDR2 YYNGEE. The CDR3 has 16 amino acids. The CDR3 DNA reads as TGTGCCAGCAGCGTAGCCCCTAACCCCCCCACAGATACGCAGTATTTT. Its translation is CASSVAPNPPTDTQYF.

The gene calls are TRBV21-1 and TRBJ1-2; TRBD1 is the table's D call and was not checked against the DNA. TRBV21-1 is a pseudogene locus. This CDR3 region has 14 residues. The CDR3 region is CASSNRQGAGGYTF. The CDR3 DNA is TGTGCCAGCAGCAATAGACAGGGGGCTGGGGGCTACACCTTC.